This T cell receptor beta chain was profiled in a study of control samples from healthy donors and cancer patients. Clones were read by immunoSEQ multiplex PCR, and TCRdb kept only the in-frame ones, dropping some. The sample holds 190,000 or so clones; over 85% are singletons and the top ten take roughly 1.6%. Germline V gene sequence: CDR1 WSHSY, CDR2 SAAADI. V lost 8 bases to trimming and J lost 4 bases; unmatched junction nucleotides: 6. The CDR3 consists of 14 residues. The sample taken for sequencing was blood. This TCR came from a man aged 18 to 30 in good health. This chain links TRBV10-2 with TRBJ2-1, with 9 bases fitting TRBD1. The CDR3 protein is CASRRDRDYNEQFF. In nucleotides, the CDR3 is TGCGCCAGCCGCCGGGACAGGGATTACAATGAGCAGTTCTTC.